Presented here are 14 T cell receptor beta chains from one specimen sequenced in a study of a mutant IDH1 vaccine in newly diagnosed glioma. Described time point: baseline, week 1 (first vaccination visit). Treatment meaning: pre-vaccination baseline after standard-of-care therapy. TCRdb's copy holds only in-frame clones and misses some; the assay was immunoSEQ multiplex PCR. Among 75,000 to 100,000 clones, roughly 87% were seen once, and the ten largest hold about 5.2%. Here the sequenced sample was PBMCs, taken from a glioma patient treated with radiotherapy, temozolomide or both. These receptors were taken from a man aged 35 to 55 with glioma. Some clones in this sample may be carry-over from other donors' samples.

This CDR3 reads CASSLAQGRVAFF. The CDR3 DNA sequence: TGTGCCAGCAGCTTGGCCCAGGGGCGTGTTGCTTTCTTT. V gene TRBV5-6 combines with J gene TRBJ1-1; possible D gene TRBD1, 6 bases. The CDR3 runs 13 residues. The V and J ends lost 0 bases and 11 bases respectively, with 14 bases between them. The germline gives CDR1 SGHDT, CDR2 YYEEEE. Full variable domain (outside the CDR3, taken from reference TRBV5-6 and TRBJ1-1): DAGVTQSPTHLIKTRGQQVTLRCSPKSGHDTVSWYQQALGQGPQFIFQYYEEEERQRGNFPDRFSGHQFPNYSSELNVNALLLGDSALYLCASSLAQGRVAFFGQGTRLTVV.

The chain uses TRBV5-1 and TRBJ2-5; no reliable D call. The germline V gene encodes CDR1 SGHRS and CDR2 YFSETQ. This CDR3 spans 14 amino acids. Trimming removed 0 bases from V and 4 bases from J, with 10 bases in between. The CDR3 DNA sequence: TGCGCCAGCAGCTTGGCTAGGTCTGGAGAGACCCAGTACTTC. Protein sequence: CASSLARSGETQYF.

This clone appeared once. This sequence joins TRBV19 and TRBJ1-5; the D gene is possibly TRBD1 (6 bases). Trimming stripped 6 bases from V and 0 bases from J, with 12 bases between. The CDR3 is 15 residues long. Germline values: CDR1 LNHDA, CDR2 SQIVND (reference sequence). The chain's CDR3 is CASRTGRSSNQPQHF. CDR3 bases: TGTGCCAGTAGAACAGGGAGGTCTAGCAATCAGCCCCAGCATTTT. Supplemented by reference TRBV19 and TRBJ1-5, the full variable domain reads DGGITQSPKYLFRKEGQNVTLSCEQNLNHDAMYWYRQDPGQGLRLIYYSQIVNDFQKGDIAEGYSVSREKKESFPLTVTSAQKNPTAFYLCASRTGRSSNQPQHFGDGTRLSIL.

The chain links TRBV15 to TRBJ2-7, with D maybe TRBD2 (6 bases). V was shortened by 0 bases and J by 2 bases, with 14 bases between the two germline ends. This CDR3 contains 16 residues. In germline, CDR1 is LNHNV, CDR2 YYDKDF (reference sequence). CDR3 DNA sequence: TGTGCCACCAGCAGAGAAGGAGGGTCCCTCCCCTACGAGCAGTACTTC. Amino acids: CATSREGGSLPYEQYF.

The V gene is TRBV25-1, the J gene TRBJ2-7; no firm D call. Germline loops: CDR1 MGHDK, CDR2 SYGVNS. V lost 6 bases and J lost 2, with 5 bases in between. The CDR3 contains 11 residues. In DNA form, the CDR3 reads TGTGCCAGCAGGGGTACCTACGAGCAGTACTTC. Protein: CASRGTYEQYF.

This chain joins TRBV7-2 and TRBJ2-3, with D hard to call. Trimming removed 6 bases from V and 4 bases from J, with 8 bases in between. Germline-derived CDR1 and CDR2 are SGHTA and FQGNSA. CDR3 length: 12 residues. CDR3 in amino acids: CASSVRADTQYF. CDR3 nucleotide sequence: TGTGCCAGCAGTGTAAGGGCAGATACGCAGTATTTT.

The V and J genes are TRBV7-6 and TRBJ2-7; TRBD1 aligns across 7 bases. Germline CDR1 and CDR2: SGHVS and FNYEAQ. This CDR3 has 15 residues. V lost 5 bases and J lost 6; bases outside the gene matches: 13. The CDR3 here is CASSARSGTAAEQYF. The CDR3 DNA is TGTGCCAGCAGCGCCCGATCCGGGACAGCAGCCGAGCAGTACTTC. The variable domain in full, completed from reference TRBV7-6 and TRBJ2-7, reads GAGVSQSPRYKVTKRGQDVALRCDPISGHVSLYWYRQALGQGPEFLTYFNYEAQQDKSGLPNDRFSAERPEGSISTLTIQRTEQRDSAMYRCASSARSGTAAEQYFGPGTRLTVT.

The chain carries TRBV2 and TRBJ1-5; tentatively, D is TRBD1 (5 bases). The CDR3 is made up of 16 amino acids. CDR1 and CDR2 from the germline V gene are SNHLY and FYNNEI. Between the trimmed V and J ends, which lost 7 bases and 4 bases, there was a span of 20 bases. CDR3 bases: TGTGCCAGCATGCGAGGGGCAATTTCCGAAAATCAGCCCCAGCATTTT. Translation: CASMRGAISENQPQHF.

The chain uses TRBV2 and TRBJ1-1; D is possibly TRBD1 (6 bases). Germline assignment: CDR1 SNHLY and CDR2 FYNNEI. The ends were cut back, 4 bases at V and 5 bases at J, with 17 bases in the middle. The CDR3 has 15 residues. The CDR3, as DNA: TGTGCCAGCAGTGTCCAGGGGCTGTCTGTAACTGAAGCTTTCTTT. This translates into CASSVQGLSVTEAFF.

The chain couples TRBV6-5 to TRBJ1-5; 9 nucleotides line up with TRBD1. The CDR3 consists of 15 residues. CDR1 is MNHEY, CDR2 SVGAGI, per germline. V lost 6 bases and J lost 6; bases outside the gene matches: 9. The CDR3 coding sequence is TGTGCCAGCAGCCGGGGACAGGGTAAGGGTCAGCCCCAGCATTTT. Its translation is CASSRGQGKGQPQHF.

CDR3 DNA sequence: TGCAGCGCATCAAACAGGGATGAGCAGTTCTTC. Amino acid sequence: CSASNRDEQFF. The rearrangement links TRBV29-1 to TRBJ2-1; possibly TRBD1 for D (6 bases). This CDR3 is 11 amino acids long. Germline V gene data show CDR1 as SQVTM and CDR2 as ANQGSEA. Trimming shortened V by 7 bases and J by 8 bases, and 12 bases separated the two germline ends.

The J gene is TRBJ2-1, the V gene TRBV27; maybe TRBD2 (7 bases). V dropped 5 bases and J dropped 14 bases, with 13 bases sitting between them. The CDR3 spans 11 residues. Germline loops: CDR1 MNHEY, CDR2 SMNVEV (reference sequence). The CDR3, as DNA: TGTGCCAGCAGTACGGCGGGGGCCGAGTTCTTC. Translated, it gives CASSTAGAEFF.

The chain combines TRBV6-1 with TRBJ2-7; 7 positions agree with TRBD1. V shed 9 bases and J 3 bases; nucleotides not matched to a gene: 8. The CDR3 totals 13 residues. Germline assignment: CDR1 MNHNS and CDR2 SASEGT. The CDR3 sequence: CASISGQNYEQYF. The DNA for the CDR3 is TGTGCCAGTATATCGGGACAGAACTACGAGCAGTACTTC.

The chain couples TRBV9 to TRBJ2-7, with 7 positions matching TRBD1. CDR3 size: 16 residues. Germline assignment: CDR1 SGDLS and CDR2 YYNGEE. Trimming removed 4 bases from V and 6 bases from J; junction bases left unmatched: 16. The CDR3 sequence: CASSSAATTGHSEQYF. The CDR3 DNA reads TGTGCCAGCAGCTCCGCCGCGACGACAGGGCACTCCGAGCAGTACTTC.